A single sample is the source of the 23 T cell receptor beta chains below, sequenced in a study of naive and memory T cell subsets. The beta constant-region primer was an equimolar mix of two oligonucleotides covering TRBC1 and TRBC2. MiXCR, applied by TCRdb to the UMI-ligation and nested PCR reads, yields one record per CDR3 protein. There are about 80,000 distinct CDR3 sequences in the sample; about 12% occur only once, and over 0.75% lies in the top ten. The material sequenced was central memory CD4+ T cells from blood. The receptor source for this set is a human donor in good health.

This clonotype has more than one count but fewer than ten. CDR3 coding DNA: TGTGCCAGCAGCCAAGTTTTTTCCCCGGGACAGGATAACAATGAGCAGTTCTTC. Protein sequence: CASSQVFSPGQDNNEQFF. This chain links TRBV4-2 with TRBJ2-1, with 8 bases aligning to TRBD1. CDR3 length equals 18 residues. Germline V CDR1 and CDR2: LGHNA, YNFKEQ. The V gene end was trimmed by 1 base and the J gene end by 5 bases; junction bases not matched to a gene: 13.

Only a few counts were recorded for this clonotype. The rearrangement links TRBV7-9 to TRBJ2-1, with D unclear. CDR1 is SEHNR, CDR2 FQNEAQ, per germline (reference sequence). CDR3 length: 11 amino acids. V lost 4 bases and J lost 10, with 8 bases in between. CDR3 in DNA: TGTGCCAGCAGCTGGGGTGCCGAGCAGTTCTTC. It specifies CASSWGAEQFF.

This chain joins TRBV20-1 and TRBJ2-7; 11 bases line up with TRBD2. Germline V gene data show CDR1 as DFQATT and CDR2 as SNEGSKA (reference sequence). J was trimmed by 2 bases and V by 3 bases; bases with no gene match: 6. The CDR3 runs to 15 residues. In DNA, the CDR3 is TGCAGTGCTAGGGGGACTAGCGGAGACACCTACGAGCAGTACTTC. It codes for CSARGTSGDTYEQYF.

The chain recombines TRBV6-6 with TRBJ1-6; tentatively, D is TRBD1 (6 bases). Germline values: CDR1 MNHNY, CDR2 SVGAGI (reference sequence). The CDR3 totals 15 residues. V lost 0 bases to trimming and J lost 9 bases, with 12 bases between them. DNA of the CDR3: TGTGCCAGCAGTTACTCAGGCCAGGGGTCTTCACCCCTCCACTTT. Amino acid sequence: CASSYSGQGSSPLHF.

This clonotype has a count of ten or more. CDR3 loop: CASSTSGVTYNEQFF. The CDR3 nucleotides are TGCGCCAGCAGCACTAGCGGAGTAACCTACAATGAGCAGTTCTTC. V is TRBV5-1 and J is TRBJ2-1, with TRBD2 matching 8 bases. The CDR3 totals 15 residues. The trim removed 4 bases at V and 2 bases at J, leaving 5 bases unmatched. Germline V gene lookup returns CDR1 SGHRS and CDR2 YFSETQ.

The genes are TRBV7-6 and TRBJ2-7, with D possibly TRBD1 on 5 matching bases. Germline assignment: CDR1 SGHVS and CDR2 FNYEAQ. CDR3 length: 15 amino acids. With 5 bases removed from V and 7 bases from J, the gap between germline ends came to 21 bases. The CDR3 DNA reads TGTGCCAGCAGCGCCCAGCAGGGCCTAAGAGAGGAGCAGTACTTC. Its translation is CASSAQQGLREEQYF.

This clonotype has a handful of counts. The chain joins TRBV5-4 to TRBJ1-4; D is perhaps TRBD1 (6 bases). CDR3 length: 14 amino acids. Per the germline V gene, CDR1 is SGHNT and CDR2 is YYREEE (reference sequence). The V end lost 6 bases, the J end lost 7 bases, and 16 bases lay between the germline ends. The DNA of the CDR3 is TGTGCCAGCAAACCGGGTGGGGGCGGTGAAAAACTGTTTTTT. The encoded protein is CASKPGGGGEKLFF.

The CDR3 sequence is CASRRSEGTDTQYF. The DNA of the CDR3 is TGTGCCAGCAGACGTAGTGAGGGCACAGATACGCAGTATTTT. The V and J genes are TRBV2 and TRBJ2-3; D not certain. V lost 6 bases to trimming and J lost 1 base, with 11 bases between them. The CDR3 is 14 amino acids. Germline assignment: CDR1 SNHLY and CDR2 FYNNEI.

V gene TRBV3-1 combines with J gene TRBJ2-7; D unresolved. The germline V gene has CDR1 LGHDT and CDR2 YNNKEL (reference sequence). Trimming shortened V by 4 bases and J by 4 bases, and 8 bases separated the two germline ends. This CDR3 has 12 amino acids. CDR3 residues: CASSRDGYEQYF. CDR3 in DNA: TGTGCCAGCAGCCGCGACGGGTACGAGCAGTACTTC.

CDR3 in amino acids: CASSYTGIGGYNQPQHF. In DNA, the CDR3 is TGTGCCAGCAGCTACACCGGGATAGGGGGATATAATCAGCCCCAGCATTTT. This chain uses TRBV5-6 with TRBJ1-5, with D perhaps matching TRBD1 (6 bases). Deletions cut 3 bases from V and 4 bases from J, with 20 bases between. CDR3 length: 17 amino acids. The germline V gene has CDR1 SGHDT and CDR2 YYEEEE.

In its sample, this clonotype was seen many times. J is TRBJ1-1 and V is TRBV6-5; the match to TRBD1 covers 7 bases. Germline V gene lookup returns CDR1 MNHEY and CDR2 SVGAGI. The CDR3 runs to 11 residues. The V and J ends lost 6 bases and 11 bases, in that order; junction bases with no gene match: 6. The CDR3 region has the DNA TGTGCCAGCAGCCGACAGGGTTGGGCTTTCTTT. Encoded protein: CASSRQGWAFF.

This clonotype has only a few counts. The rearrangement uses TRBV7-9 and TRBJ2-2; D call uncertain. CDR1 is SEHNR and CDR2 is FQNEAQ in the germline V gene (reference sequence). The V and J ends lost 5 bases and 8 bases respectively, with 9 bases between them. The CDR3 runs 12 residues. CDR3 region: CASSLVVGELFF. The CDR3 nucleotides read TGTGCCAGCAGCCTAGTCGTAGGGGAGCTGTTTTTT.

V gene TRBV15 combines with J gene TRBJ2-7, with D possibly TRBD2 on 6 matching bases. The CDR3 runs to 14 residues. V lost 5 bases, J lost 2 bases, and 13 bases lay in between. Germline V gene lookup returns CDR1 LNHNV and CDR2 YYDKDF (reference sequence). This CDR3 is CATSAWAGTYEQYF. CDR3 coding DNA: TGTGCCACCAGCGCTTGGGCGGGAACCTACGAGCAGTACTTC.

J is TRBJ2-7 and V is TRBV5-1; 7 bases map to TRBD1. Germline loops: CDR1 SGHRS, CDR2 YFSETQ. The CDR3 covers 13 residues. V lost 9 bases and J lost 5; bases outside the gene matches: 11. The CDR3 DNA reads as TGCGCCACCACTTCTCTAGGGGGCGACGAGCAGTACTTC. Protein sequence: CATTSLGGDEQYF. The full variable domain, in which reference TRBV5-1 and TRBJ2-7 provide the parts outside the CDR3, is KAGVTQTPRYLIKTRGQQVTLSCSPISGHRSVSWYQQTPGQGLQFLFEYFSETQRNKGNFPGRFSGRQFSNSRSEMNVSTLELGDSALYLCATTSLGGDEQYFGPGTRLTVT.

This clonotype was detected many times. V and J are TRBV4-2 and TRBJ1-6; no definite D call. The V gene lost 7 bases and the J gene lost 8 bases, with 12 bases spanning the gap. The CDR3 contains 13 residues. Germline values: CDR1 LGHNA, CDR2 YNFKEQ. DNA for the CDR3: TGTGCCAGCAAAATTAACGGCGATTCACCCCTCCACTTT. This encodes CASKINGDSPLHF.

The chain carries TRBV6-5 and TRBJ1-1, with D unresolved. Trimming pared 0 bases from V and 7 bases from J, leaving 12 bases between. The germline CDR1 and CDR2 sequences are MNHEY and SVGAGI. This CDR3 is built from 14 residues. CDR3 sequence: CASSYSKVSVEAFF. CDR3 sequence (DNA): TGTGCCAGCAGTTACTCAAAAGTTTCGGTTGAAGCTTTCTTT.

This chain joins TRBV7-2 and TRBJ2-1, with D possibly being TRBD2 (6 bases). This CDR3 is built from 16 residues. The germline V and J ends were trimmed by 1 base and 4 bases, with 14 bases remaining between them. The germline CDR1 and CDR2 sequences are SGHTA and FQGNSA. The CDR3 is CASSLDSAGPYNEQFF. CDR3 DNA: TGTGCCAGCAGCTTAGACTCTGCGGGACCGTACAATGAGCAGTTCTTC.

This clonotype was seen many times. The V call is TRBV11-2, the J call TRBJ2-1; 7 bases map to TRBD2. Trimming at V came to 5 bases and at J to 0 bases, leaving 7 bases not matched to a gene. Germline V CDR1 and CDR2: SGHAT, FQNNGV. The CDR3 has 16 amino acids. CDR3 sequence: CASSPVGGSSYNEQFF. The CDR3 nucleotides are TGTGCCAGCAGCCCAGTGGGGGGGAGCTCCTACAATGAGCAGTTCTTC.

V gene TRBV2 combines with J gene TRBJ2-3; TRBD2 agrees at 9 bases. The V gene's germline CDR1 is SNHLY and CDR2 FYNNEI. The CDR3 has 17 residues. J gave up 5 bases and V 6 bases, and 15 bases lay outside the gene matches. The CDR3 loop reads CASSAVEGVSGRDTQYF. The CDR3 bases are TGTGCCAGCAGCGCGGTTGAGGGTGTTAGCGGGAGAGATACGCAGTATTTT.

This clonotype came up a few times. This chain connects TRBV9 to TRBJ2-1; TRBD2 matches 10 bases. The CDR3 totals 16 residues. Per the germline V gene, CDR1 is SGDLS and CDR2 is YYNGEE. With V trimmed by 3 bases and J by 1 base, 4 bases remained unmatched. CDR3 DNA: TGTGCCAGCAGCGCTAGCGGGAGAGGATCCTACAATGAGCAGTTCTTC. This translates into CASSASGRGSYNEQFF.

The table lists this clonotype with many counts. The V and J genes are TRBV3-1 and TRBJ2-7; 9 bases match TRBD2. The J segment lost 5 bases and the V segment lost 6 bases, leaving 8 bases of the junction unmatched. The CDR3 runs 14 residues. The germline CDR1 and CDR2 sequences are LGHDT and YNNKEL (reference sequence). The CDR3 protein is CASSYSGSWDEQYF. The CDR3 nucleotides read TGTGCCAGCAGTTATAGCGGGAGTTGGGACGAGCAGTACTTC.

CDR3 loop: CASSPQASGETQYF. The CDR3, as DNA: TGTGCCAGCTCACCTCAGGCTAGCGGAGAGACCCAGTACTTC. This chain connects TRBV18 to TRBJ2-5; TRBD2 matches at 7 bases. There are 14 residues in the CDR3. The V gene end was trimmed by 3 bases and the J gene end by 4 bases; junction bases not matched to a gene: 5. CDR1 and CDR2 (germline): KGHSH, LQKENI. Using reference TRBV18 and TRBJ2-5 for the parts outside the CDR3, the full variable domain is NAGVMQNPRHLVRRRGQEARLRCSPMKGHSHVYWYRQLPEEGLKFMVYLQKENIIDESGMPKERFSAEFPKEGPSILRIQQVVRGDSAAYFCASSPQASGETQYFGPGTRLLVL.

There are many counts of this clonotype. V and J are TRBV5-1 and TRBJ2-7; TRBD1 aligns across 9 bases. The V gene end was trimmed by 3 bases and the J gene end by 7 bases; junction bases not matched to a gene: 8. This CDR3 is built from 14 residues. Germline CDR1 SGHRS, CDR2 YFSETQ. The CDR3 bases are TGCGCCAGCAGCTCGGAACAGGGGGCAGAAGAGCAGTACTTC. Amino acids: CASSSEQGAEEQYF. Full variable domain (rest looked up from reference TRBV5-1 and TRBJ2-7): KAGVTQTPRYLIKTRGQQVTLSCSPISGHRSVSWYQQTPGQGLQFLFEYFSETQRNKGNFPGRFSGRQFSNSRSEMNVSTLELGDSALYLCASSSEQGAEEQYFGPGTRLTVT.